The 2 T cell receptor beta chains below were found in one sample sequenced in a study of blood T cell repertoires in COVID-19. The method was immunoSEQ multiplex PCR; TCRdb's version includes in-frame clones alone and lacks a portion of them. The sample contains about 50,000 clones, roughly 90% of which appear only once. The sample was peripheral blood. The source of these receptors is a human donor in a cohort sampled during active COVID-19.

This rearrangement joins TRBV2 to TRBJ1-1, with D possibly being TRBD1 (6 bases). V was trimmed by 6 bases and J by 0 bases, leaving 11 bases between them. CDR3 length: 14 residues. Germline CDR1 SNHLY, CDR2 FYNNEI. CDR3: CASRVGHMNTEAFF. DNA of the CDR3: TGTGCCAGCAGGGTGGGACACATGAACACTGAAGCTTTCTTT.

This clone showed up just once. The gene calls are TRBV5-1 and TRBJ1-6; D is unclear. V gave up 0 bases and J gave up 10 bases, with 11 bases separating them. The CDR3 runs 14 residues. Germline CDR1 is SGHRS and CDR2 is YFSETQ. In DNA form, the CDR3 reads TGCGCCAGCAGCTTGGGTGGGAGCGAATCACCCCTCCACTTT. As protein: CASSLGGSESPLHF.